The 24 T cell receptor beta chains listed next were all sequenced from one sample in a study of cytomegalovirus exposure and HLA in healthy donors. Generated by immunoSEQ multiplex PCR, the TCRdb table keeps only in-frame clones and is missing some. The sample lists about 160,000 clones, about 96% seen once, with approximately 0.97% in the top ten. Sequencing used PBMCs. The receptors were gathered from a woman under 30 in good health and CMV-seronegative.

The chain uses TRBV5-1 and TRBJ1-5; a possible D gene is TRBD1 (5 bases). With 2 bases removed from V and 3 bases from J, the gap between germline ends came to 6 bases. This CDR3 is built from 13 residues. Germline CDR1 is SGHRS and CDR2 is YFSETQ. CDR3 protein: CASSFGANQPQHF. The DNA for the CDR3 is TGCGCCAGCAGCTTTGGGGCCAATCAGCCCCAGCATTTT.

V is TRBV27 and J is TRBJ1-2, with D unresolved. There are 15 residues in the CDR3. V was pared by 1 base and J by 0 bases, with 9 bases between. Germline V gene sequence: CDR1 MNHEY, CDR2 SMNVEV (reference sequence). The CDR3 loop reads CASSLLAETNYGYTF. The DNA of the CDR3 is TGTGCCAGCAGTTTATTAGCAGAAACTAACTATGGCTACACCTTC.

The V call is TRBV11-1, the J call TRBJ2-2; TRBD1 agrees at 7 bases. V lost 6 bases to trimming and J lost 0 bases; unmatched junction nucleotides: 1. CDR1 and CDR2 from the germline V gene are SGHAT and FQDESV (reference sequence). This CDR3 comprises 14 residues. CDR3: CASRQGTNTGELFF. Here the CDR3 DNA reads TGTGCCAGCAGACAGGGGACGAACACCGGGGAGCTGTTTTTT.

This chain joins TRBV19 and TRBJ2-7, with D perhaps matching TRBD1 (6 bases). From germline, CDR1 is LNHDA and CDR2 SQIVND (reference sequence). This CDR3 is 15 amino acids long. V lost 1 base and J 4 bases, leaving 14 bases between the germline ends. The CDR3 coding sequence is TGTGCCAGTAGTATAGCGTCGGCACAGGGATACGAGCAGTACTTC. Protein product: CASSIASAQGYEQYF.

The V call is TRBV5-6, the J call TRBJ1-2; D is possibly TRBD1 (6 bases). The V gene lost 3 bases and the J gene lost 4 bases, with 19 bases spanning the gap. CDR3 length: 16 amino acids. Germline loops: CDR1 SGHDT, CDR2 YYEEEE. CDR3 region: CASSWGGRESRYGYTF. As DNA, the CDR3 is TGTGCCAGCAGCTGGGGGGGCAGGGAGTCTCGCTATGGCTACACCTTC.

This chain connects TRBV5-4 to TRBJ1-2; 7 bases are shared with TRBD1. CDR3 size: 13 residues. Germline V gives CDR1 SGHNT, CDR2 YYREEE (reference sequence). Germline trimming cut 1 base from V and 10 bases from J; bases unmatched to any gene: 7. The CDR3 DNA is TGTGCCAGCAGCTTGAGGACAGGTGGTTCCTACACCTTC. Translating it yields CASSLRTGGSYTF. Drawing the rest from reference TRBV5-4 and TRBJ1-2, the complete variable domain is ETGVTQSPTHLIKTRGQQVTLRCSSQSGHNTVSWYQQALGQGPQFIFQYYREEENGRGNFPPRFSGLQFPNYSSELNVNALELDDSALYLCASSLRTGGSYTFGSGTRLTVV.

This sequence joins TRBV7-9 and TRBJ2-2; no firm D call. Trimming removed 4 bases from V and 5 bases from J, with 11 bases in between. The length of the CDR3 is 14 residues. The germline CDR1 and CDR2 sequences are SEHNR and FQNEAQ (reference sequence). CDR3 residues: CASSSLTKTGELFF. The CDR3 DNA follows: TGTGCCAGCAGCTCCTTGACAAAAACCGGGGAGCTGTTTTTT.

The genes are TRBV7-3 and TRBJ1-2, with D possibly matching TRBD1 (6 bases). Germline-derived CDR1 and CDR2 are SGHTA and FQGTGA. The CDR3 totals 13 residues. The V and J ends lost 6 bases and 8 bases respectively, with 16 bases between them. This CDR3 is CASSRSGAEGYTF. The CDR3 bases are TGTGCCAGCAGTCGCTCAGGGGCAGAAGGCTACACCTTC.

The V and J genes are TRBV6-5 and TRBJ2-2; possible D gene TRBD2, 5 bases. This CDR3 comprises 14 residues. The germline gives CDR1 MNHEY, CDR2 SVGAGI. The germline V and J ends were trimmed by 0 bases and 7 bases, with 9 bases remaining between them. The CDR3 sequence: CASSYSNGDGELFF. CDR3 bases: TGTGCCAGCAGTTACTCAAACGGGGACGGGGAGCTGTTTTTT.

CDR3: CASSPGQGIWLYGYTF. The DNA for the CDR3 is TGTGCCAGCAGCCCGGGACAGGGGATTTGGTTGTATGGCTACACCTTC. The V gene is TRBV4-2, the J gene TRBJ1-2; the match to TRBD1 covers 10 bases. The CDR3 runs 16 residues. V gave up 4 bases and J gave up 5 bases; unmatched junction bases: 10. Germline CDR1 reads LGHNA; CDR2 reads YNFKEQ.

This clone was seen just once. The gene calls are TRBV7-2 and TRBJ2-7; no clear D. The CDR3 sequence is 13 residues long. CDR1 SGHTA and CDR2 FQGNSA come from the germline V gene. V lost 3 bases, J lost 4 bases, and 10 bases lay in between. CDR3 bases: TGTGCCAGCAGCTTGCAACAGAATTACGAGCAGTACTTC. As protein: CASSLQQNYEQYF.

The rearrangement links TRBV11-2 to TRBJ2-1; no clear D. In germline, CDR1 is SGHAT, CDR2 FQNNGV. V was clipped by 2 bases and J by 0 bases, with 11 bases between them. This CDR3 is 16 amino acids long. The chain's CDR3 is CASSLRRLVSYNEQFF. The DNA of the CDR3 is TGTGCCAGCAGCTTACGTCGGCTAGTCTCCTACAATGAGCAGTTCTTC.

V and J are TRBV11-2 and TRBJ1-5; 7 bases align to TRBD1. Per the germline V gene, CDR1 is SGHAT and CDR2 is FQNNGV. Trimming at V came to 3 bases and at J to 1 base, leaving 0 bases not matched to a gene. The CDR3 length is 14 residues. In nucleotides, the CDR3 is TGTGCCAGCAGCTTGACAGGGAGCAATCAGCCCCAGCATTTT. Translated: CASSLTGSNQPQHF.

This chain joins TRBV5-1 and TRBJ1-1; 8 bases are shared with TRBD1. Germline CDR1 is SGHRS and CDR2 is YFSETQ. The CDR3 is 14 residues long. The junction had 6 bases not matched to a gene; V was cut back by 3 bases and J by 5 bases. CDR3 loop: CASSWGTGGTEAFF. The CDR3 DNA is TGCGCCAGCAGCTGGGGGACAGGAGGGACTGAAGCTTTCTTT.

The V gene is TRBV6-6, the J gene TRBJ2-7; maybe TRBD1 (6 bases). The CDR3 is made up of 13 amino acids. Germline lookup yields CDR1 MNHNY and CDR2 SVGAGI (reference sequence). V shed 5 bases and J shed 6 bases, with 14 bases lying between them. In DNA form, the CDR3 reads TGTGCCAGCAGTCTACAGGGCGTAAGCGAGCAGTACTTC. This gives the protein CASSLQGVSEQYF.

The rearrangement joins TRBV19 to TRBJ1-1; 9 nucleotides agree with TRBD1. The V segment lost 3 bases and the J segment 1 base; nucleotides outside the gene matches: 6. From germline, CDR1 is LNHDA and CDR2 SQIVND (reference sequence). The CDR3 extends over 16 amino acids. CDR3 loop: CASSMGQGEWNTEAFF. CDR3 in DNA: TGTGCCAGTAGTATGGGACAGGGTGAATGGAACACTGAAGCTTTCTTT. The whole variable domain, remainder taken from reference TRBV19 and TRBJ1-1, is DGGITQSPKYLFRKEGQNVTLSCEQNLNHDAMYWYRQDPGQGLRLIYYSQIVNDFQKGDIAEGYSVSREKKESFPLTVTSAQKNPTAFYLCASSMGQGEWNTEAFFGQGTRLTVV.

The chain links TRBV7-6 to TRBJ2-3, with TRBD2 identical over 8 bases. Germline CDR1 reads SGHVS; CDR2 reads FNYEAQ. The ends lost 3 bases at V and 1 base at J; junction bases unmatched: 0. The CDR3 is made up of 14 amino acids. The CDR3 sequence: CASSFSGGTDTQYF. CDR3 nucleotides: TGTGCCAGCAGCTTTAGCGGGGGCACAGATACGCAGTATTTT.

The chain recombines TRBV11-2 with TRBJ2-7; maybe TRBD1 (7 bases). Trimming took 1 base from V and 5 from J, leaving 15 bases between them. The CDR3 runs to 15 residues. CDR1 is SGHAT and CDR2 is FQNNGV in the germline V gene. The CDR3 DNA sequence: TGTGCCAGCAGCTTAGGCTCGGGCAGGGGGGACGAGCAGTACTTC. Its translation is CASSLGSGRGDEQYF.

The chain employs TRBV5-4 and TRBJ2-7; D is perhaps TRBD2 (5 bases). The length of the CDR3 is 15 residues. V lost 2 bases and J lost 1, with 13 bases in between. From germline, CDR1 is SGHNT and CDR2 YYREEE (reference sequence). The CDR3 sequence is CASSFGGLSSYEQYF. In nucleotides, the CDR3 is TGTGCCAGCAGCTTTGGCGGACTGTCATCCTACGAGCAGTACTTC.

The V call is TRBV19, the J call TRBJ1-3; D uncertain. The CDR3 runs 13 residues. Germline V CDR1 and CDR2: LNHDA, SQIVND (reference sequence). V lost 5 bases and J 1 base, leaving 6 bases between the germline ends. CDR3 DNA: TGTGCCAGTAGTGCTGAGTCTGGAAACACCATATATTTT. Amino acids: CASSAESGNTIYF.

The CDR3 here is CASSLGTGIYNEQFF. The CDR3 coding sequence is TGTGCCAGCAGCTTAGGGACAGGGATATACAATGAGCAGTTCTTC. The chain carries TRBV7-2 and TRBJ2-1; 8 bases are a match to TRBD1. V dropped 1 base and J dropped 4; count of bases not matched to a gene: 3. Germline V gives CDR1 SGHTA, CDR2 FQGNSA. The CDR3 is 15 residues long. The variable domain in full, completed from reference TRBV7-2 and TRBJ2-1, reads GAGVSQSPSNKVTEKGKDVELRCDPISGHTALYWYRQSLGQGLEFLIYFQGNSAPDKSGLPSDRFSAERTGGSVSTLTIQRTQQEDSAVYLCASSLGTGIYNEQFFGPGTRLTVL.

V usage is TRBV7-9 and J usage is TRBJ2-2, with D tentatively TRBD2 (5 bases). V was trimmed by 1 base and J by 5 bases, leaving 8 bases between them. Germline CDR1 reads SEHNR; CDR2 reads FQNEAQ (reference sequence). There are 14 residues in the CDR3. Written as DNA, the CDR3 is TGTGCCAGCAGCTTAGGGACTCCTACCGGGGAGCTGTTTTTT. Protein: CASSLGTPTGELFF.

The chain couples TRBV9 to TRBJ1-6, with D possibly being TRBD1 (6 bases). The CDR3 loop spans 14 amino acids. V dropped 5 bases and J dropped 8 bases, with 14 bases sitting between them. Germline assignment: CDR1 SGDLS and CDR2 YYNGEE. The CDR3 here is CASSRTGPDSPLHF. The CDR3 DNA is TGTGCCAGCAGTAGAACAGGGCCGGATTCACCCCTCCACTTT. Variable domain in full (rest from reference TRBV9 and TRBJ1-6): DSGVTQTPKHLITATGQRVTLRCSPRSGDLSVYWYQQSLDQGLQFLIQYYNGEERAKGNILERFSAQQFPDLHSELNLSSLELGDSALYFCASSRTGPDSPLHFGNGTRLTVT.

The chain couples TRBV5-6 to TRBJ1-4; 8 bases align to TRBD1. Trimming cost V 2 bases and J 9 bases; bases outside gene matches: 9. CDR3 length equals 15 residues. Germline lookup yields CDR1 SGHDT and CDR2 YYEEEE. This chain's CDR3 is CASSLDRGSLKKLFF. The CDR3 DNA sequence: TGTGCCAGCAGCTTAGACAGGGGAAGTTTGAAAAAACTGTTTTTT. Combining the CDR3 with reference TRBV5-6 and TRBJ1-4 gives the whole variable domain DAGVTQSPTHLIKTRGQQVTLRCSPKSGHDTVSWYQQALGQGPQFIFQYYEEEERQRGNFPDRFSGHQFPNYSSELNVNALLLGDSALYLCASSLDRGSLKKLFFGSGTQLSVL.